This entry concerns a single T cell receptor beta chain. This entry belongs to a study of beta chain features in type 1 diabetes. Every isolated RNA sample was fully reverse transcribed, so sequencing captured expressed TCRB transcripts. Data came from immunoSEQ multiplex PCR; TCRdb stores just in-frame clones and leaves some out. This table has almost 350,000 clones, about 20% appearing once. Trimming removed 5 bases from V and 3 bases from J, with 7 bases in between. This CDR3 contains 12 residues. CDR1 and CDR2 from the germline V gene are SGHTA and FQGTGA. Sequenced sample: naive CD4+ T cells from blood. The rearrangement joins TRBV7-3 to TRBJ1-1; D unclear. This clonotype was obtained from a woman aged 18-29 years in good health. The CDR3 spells CASSPSDTEAFF. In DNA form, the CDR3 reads TGTGCCAGCAGCCCGAGTGACACTGAAGCTTTCTTT.